The 20 T cell receptor beta chains listed next were all sequenced from one sample in a study of T cell responses to AZD1222 COVID-19 vaccine (TCRdb year 2021). The time point label corresponds to: about 28 days (+/-7) after the second vaccine dose. Read against the paper, the sample's treatment or condition label means: meningococcal conjugate vaccine given as trial control. The protocol used for the library was the immunoSEQ multiplex PCR assay. TCRdb obtained this table from immuneACCESS and retained in-frame rearrangements with V and J assigned. These tables miss some clones; where compared with another copy, unresolved V genes account for less than half of the shortfall, and the remainder is unexplained. For this sample the table gives 65,000 to 75,000 clones, of which around 89% were detected only once. The ten largest clones represent about 5% of the sample. Sequencing used peripheral blood, obtained 28 days after the second dose of the MenACWY control vaccine. These receptors originate from an adult who received the MenACWY meningococcal vaccine as a control.

The CDR3 nucleotides are TGTGCCAGCAGTCGAGCCGGGACAGGGATTTATGGCTACACCTTC. Translation: CASSRAGTGIYGYTF. The genes are TRBV6-5 and TRBJ1-2; 9 nucleotides agree with TRBD1. Trimming at V came to 5 bases and at J to 5 bases, leaving 9 bases not matched to a gene. The CDR3 spans 15 residues. The germline gives CDR1 MNHEY, CDR2 SVGAGI.

The rearrangement links TRBV7-2 to TRBJ1-6; unclear D gene. CDR3 length: 16 residues. Trimming cost V 1 base and J 4 bases, with 11 bases left between them. Germline V lookup: CDR1 SGHTA, CDR2 FQGNSA. The CDR3 spells CASSLDSELYNSPLHF. In nucleotides, the CDR3 is TGTGCCAGCAGCTTAGATTCGGAACTATATAATTCACCCCTCCACTTT.

This clone occurred once. The rearrangement joins TRBV6-6 to TRBJ1-5; a weak D match, TRBD1 (5 bases). Germline CDR1 reads MNHNY; CDR2 reads SVGAGI (reference sequence). The CDR3 length is 13 residues. V was shortened by 6 bases and J by 6 bases, with 12 bases between the two germline ends. CDR3 sequence reads: CASRQGVRQPQHF. Written as DNA, the CDR3 is TGTGCCAGCAGACAAGGGGTTCGTCAGCCCCAGCATTTT.

V is TRBV6-5 and J is TRBJ1-6, with D perhaps matching TRBD1 (5 bases). Germline assignment: CDR1 MNHEY and CDR2 SVGAGI. CDR3 size: 14 residues. V lost 4 bases and J lost 10, with 14 bases in between. This CDR3 reads CASSSGRGGSPLHF. In nucleotides, the CDR3 is TGTGCCAGCAGTTCAGGGAGGGGTGGGTCACCCCTCCACTTT.

The chain combines TRBV15 with TRBJ2-5, with TRBD2 identical over 7 bases. The germline V gene has CDR1 LNHNV and CDR2 YYDKDF (reference sequence). The CDR3 sequence is 17 residues long. The V segment lost 0 bases and the J segment 2 bases; nucleotides outside the gene matches: 9. The CDR3 DNA reads TGTGCCACCAGCAGAGAAAATGGCGGGAGTGGTCAAGAGACCCAGTACTTC. As protein: CATSRENGGSGQETQYF.

This CDR3 is CASSLDTGGNRGEKLFF. As DNA, the CDR3 is TGTGCCAGCAGCTTAGATACAGGGGGGAACCGTGGGGAAAAACTGTTTTTT. V and J are TRBV7-2 and TRBJ1-4; 8 nucleotides agree with TRBD1. This CDR3 spans 17 amino acids. V trimming: 1 base; J trimming: 8 bases; junction bases outside the gene matches: 12. Germline loops: CDR1 SGHTA, CDR2 FQGNSA.

V usage is TRBV12-3 or TRBV12-4 and J usage is TRBJ1-2; possibly TRBD1 for D (5 bases). V was trimmed by 6 bases and J by 7 bases, leaving 9 bases between them. The CDR3 length is 11 residues. The CDR3 coding sequence is TGTGCCAGCAGCCCTGGGGCTGGCTACACCTTC. This codes for CASSPGAGYTF.

CDR3 residues: CASSLVLAGGPQGIQYF. For the CDR3, the DNA is TGTGCCAGCAGCTTAGTCTTAGCGGGAGGCCCCCAGGGCATTCAGTACTTC. V gene TRBV7-2 combines with J gene TRBJ2-4; 10 bases match TRBD2. Unmatched junction bases numbered 12, after V lost 1 base and J lost 9 bases. CDR3 length equals 17 residues. Germline V gene sequence: CDR1 SGHTA, CDR2 FQGNSA.

The chain links TRBV7-9 to TRBJ2-4; a weak D match, TRBD1 (6 bases). The CDR3 covers 17 residues. The germline V gene has CDR1 SEHNR and CDR2 FQNEAQ (reference sequence). Trimming took off 5 bases at V and 4 bases at J, with 21 bases between the two ends. CDR3 sequence reads: CASSPTPYGQLKNIQYF. The CDR3 DNA reads as TGTGCCAGCAGCCCGACTCCCTATGGACAGCTAAAAAACATTCAGTACTTC.

This clone was seen more than once but under ten times. The chain uses TRBV9 and TRBJ1-1; D unclear. V was shortened by 0 bases and J by 1 base, with 7 bases between the two germline ends. This CDR3 is built from 14 residues. Looked up from germline, CDR1 is SGDLS and CDR2 is YYNGEE. CDR3 sequence (DNA): TGTGCCAGCAGCGTAGAAGGCCGGAACACTGAAGCTTTCTTT. It translates to CASSVEGRNTEAFF.

The V gene is TRBV5-4, the J gene TRBJ2-5; a weak D match, TRBD1 (5 bases). This CDR3 contains 14 residues. Trimming removed 3 bases from V and 3 bases from J, with 12 bases in between. Germline CDR1 is SGHNT and CDR2 is YYREEE (reference sequence). The CDR3 DNA sequence: TGTGCCAGCAGCTCTGTAGCAGGGAAAGAGACCCAGTACTTC. As protein: CASSSVAGKETQYF.

The rearrangement joins TRBV3-1 (or the pseudogene TRBV3-2) to TRBJ2-7; the match to TRBD2 covers 16 bases. V was clipped by 4 bases and J by 0 bases; unmatched bases: 6. Germline loops: CDR1 LGHDT, CDR2 YNNKEL (reference sequence). This CDR3 is 18 amino acids long. As DNA, the CDR3 is TGTGCCAGCAGCCTGGGACTAGCGGGGGGGACGCTCTCCTACGAGCAGTACTTC. Translating gives CASSLGLAGGTLSYEQYF.

The V call is TRBV30, the J call TRBJ1-5, with D unclear. V gave up 4 bases and J gave up 2 bases, with 6 bases separating them. Germline CDR1 and CDR2: GTSNPN and SVGIG (reference sequence). The CDR3 contains 12 residues. CDR3 region: CAWNSRNQPQHF. DNA of the CDR3: TGTGCCTGGAACAGCCGCAATCAGCCCCAGCATTTT.

The J gene is TRBJ2-2, the V gene TRBV3-1 (or the pseudogene TRBV3-2), with D perhaps being TRBD1 or TRBD2 (5 bases each). V gave up 4 bases and J gave up 4 bases, with 13 bases separating them. The CDR3 sequence is 15 residues long. The germline V gene encodes CDR1 LGHDT and CDR2 YNNKEL (reference sequence). The CDR3 nucleotides read TGTGCCAGCAGCCCCCGGGACCCCGGCACCGGGGAGCTGTTTTTT. This encodes CASSPRDPGTGELFF.

The chain carries TRBV10-3 and TRBJ2-7; 10 bases are shared with TRBD2. Trimming cost V 4 bases and J 5 bases; bases outside gene matches: 2. Germline V gene sequence: CDR1 ENHRY, CDR2 SYGVKD. The CDR3 runs 13 residues. CDR3 sequence (DNA): TGTGCCATCAGTGGGCTAGCGGGAGACGAGCAGTACTTC. Translating it yields CAISGLAGDEQYF.

This chain uses TRBV19 with TRBJ2-3; 7 nucleotides match TRBD1. Germline CDR1 reads LNHDA; CDR2 reads SQIVND (reference sequence). Trimming took 5 bases from V and 6 from J; bases not matched to a gene: 11. The length of the CDR3 is 15 residues. The CDR3: CASSDQGGIGDTQYF. In nucleotides, the CDR3 is TGTGCCAGTAGTGACCAAGGGGGCATTGGGGATACGCAGTATTTT.

J is TRBJ1-5 and V is TRBV21-1. TRBV21-1 is flagged as a pseudogene. The CDR3 covers 17 residues. The CDR3 here is CASSAFISGFSPQPQHF. For the CDR3, the DNA is TGTGCCAGCAGCGCCTTTATTTCTGGGTTCTCCCCCCAGCCCCAGCATTTT.

The chain couples TRBV2 to TRBJ1-3; D ambiguous. CDR1 SNHLY and CDR2 FYNNEI come from the germline V gene. Trimming pared 0 bases from V and 6 bases from J, leaving 12 bases between. The CDR3 is 15 amino acids. As DNA, the CDR3 is TGTGCCAGCAGTGAAGCAGGGATTCAATCAAACACCATATATTTT. Protein product: CASSEAGIQSNTIYF. The full variable domain, with the rest looked up from reference TRBV2 and TRBJ1-3, is EPEVTQTPSHQVTQMGQEVILRCVPISNHLYFYWYRQILGQKVEFLVSFYNNEISEKSEIFDDQFSVERPDGSNFTLKIRSTKLEDSAMYFCASSEAGIQSNTIYFGEGSWLTVV.

The chain is built from TRBV21-1 and TRBJ2-2; the D call TRBD1 from the table was never checked on the DNA. TRBV21-1 corresponds to a pseudogene. This CDR3 spans 18 amino acids. CDR3 DNA: TGTGCCAGCAGCAAGCCCCTCCGGACAGGGACGAACACCGGGGAGCTGTTTTTT. This gives the protein CASSKPLRTGTNTGELFF.

The rearrangement uses TRBV7-9 and TRBJ2-4; tentative D call: TRBD1 (5 bases). Germline V gene lookup returns CDR1 SEHNR and CDR2 FQNEAQ (reference sequence). V shed 2 bases and J shed 8 bases, with 10 bases lying between them. The CDR3 runs 13 residues. CDR3 in amino acids: CASSLRDRDIQYF. CDR3 nucleotides: TGTGCCAGCAGCTTAAGAGACAGAGACATTCAGTACTTC.